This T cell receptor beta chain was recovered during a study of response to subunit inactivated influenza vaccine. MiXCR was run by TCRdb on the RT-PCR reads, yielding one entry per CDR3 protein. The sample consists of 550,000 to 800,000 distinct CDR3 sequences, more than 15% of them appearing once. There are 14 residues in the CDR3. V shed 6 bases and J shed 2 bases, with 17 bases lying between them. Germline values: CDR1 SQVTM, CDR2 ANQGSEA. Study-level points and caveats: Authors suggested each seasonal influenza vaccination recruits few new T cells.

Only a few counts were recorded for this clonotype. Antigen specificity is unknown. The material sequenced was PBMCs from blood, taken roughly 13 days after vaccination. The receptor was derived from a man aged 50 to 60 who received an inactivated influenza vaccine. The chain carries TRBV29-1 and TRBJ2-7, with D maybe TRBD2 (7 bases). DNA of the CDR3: TGCAGCGTCCGGAAGGGGGGGGACACCTACGAGCAGTACTTC. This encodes CSVRKGGDTYEQYF.